Each of the 13 T cell receptor beta chains below was sequenced from the same sample in a study of regulatory T cells in long-lasting Graves disease (dated by TCRdb to about 2021). Library prep was done by multiplex PCR. TCRdb lists the instrument as Illumina HiSeq 4000. To build TCR beta libraries, CDR3 regions were amplified by Arm-PCR using iRepertoire HTBI primers. Using fastp trimming at Q25 and MiXCR clonotype assembly, TCRdb reanalyzed the public sequencing data and kept in-frame beta chains. Entries are consolidated by CDR3 protein sequence, retaining the most common genes and DNA. The sample has about 210,000 distinct CDR3 sequences on record, roughly 19% of them singletons. The ten most abundant clones make up 10% to 15% of the sample. The sample's time point, from its label and the paper: newly diagnosed GD, antithyroid drugs for less than 3 months. For both TCR sequencing and RNA sequencing, RNA was extracted from PBMCs in TRIzol.

The data also belong to a second study, concerning T cells in Graves' hyperthyroidism and ophthalmopathy.

This sample comprised peripheral blood mononuclear cells (PBMCs), obtained at new diagnosis, from a patient treated with antithyroid drugs. The receptor set was obtained from a woman between 25 and 40 years old with Graves disease. Donor details come from another sample of the same person, matched by shared clones.

This clonotype came up many times. The chain employs TRBV2 and TRBJ2-2; D gene ambiguous. The CDR3 is 15 residues long. Germline loops: CDR1 SNHLY, CDR2 FYNNEI. The V and J ends lost 4 bases and 5 bases respectively, with 14 bases between them. CDR3 loop: CASSGIDPRTGELFF. The CDR3 nucleotides read TGTGCCAGCAGTGGTATCGACCCTAGGACCGGGGAGCTGTTTTTT.

This clonotype was seen repeatedly, ten times or more. This chain's CDR3 is CASSRQRMNTEAFF. Written as DNA, the CDR3 is TGTGCCAGCAGTAGACAGAGGATGAACACTGAAGCTTTCTTT. The chain uses TRBV6-1 and TRBJ1-1; D may be TRBD1 (5 bases). The germline gives CDR1 MNHNS, CDR2 SASEGT. The CDR3 spans 14 residues. The V end was cut by 5 bases, the J end by 0 bases, with 10 bases between.

There are many counts of this clonotype. V and J are TRBV29-1 and TRBJ2-5, with a weak D call TRBD1 (5 bases). Per germline, CDR1 SQVTM and CDR2 ANQGSEA. Trimming left V 4 bases short and J 4 bases short, with 16 bases between. CDR3 length: 14 residues. CDR3 DNA: TGCAGCGTTGCCCCCCGGACATTGGGAGAGACCCAGTACTTC. Translated: CSVAPRTLGETQYF.

This clonotype was detected ten times or more. The J gene is TRBJ1-2, the V gene TRBV27; D is ambiguous. Looked up from germline, CDR1 is MNHEY and CDR2 is SMNVEV (reference sequence). This CDR3 contains 15 residues. Trimming cost V 5 bases and J 0 bases, with 13 bases left between them. DNA for the CDR3: TGTGCCAGCAGTAAGAGCGTTCTCGCTAACTATGGCTACACCTTC. Translating it yields CASSKSVLANYGYTF.

As regards this clonotype: A much more abundant neighbour one base away suggests this may be a read error. The gene calls are TRBV6-1 and TRBJ1-6; TRBD1 agrees at 7 bases. The CDR3 is 15 residues long. Germline V gene sequence: CDR1 MNHNS, CDR2 SASEGT. The CDR3 is CASIEWKGAHSPLHF. As DNA, the CDR3 is TGTGCCAGCATTGAATGGAAGGGGGCTCATTCACCCCTCCACTTT.

At least ten counts were recorded for this clonotype. The chain links TRBV5-1 to TRBJ1-3; unclear D gene. The V end was cut by 0 bases, the J end by 4 bases, with 5 bases between. Germline CDR1 SGHRS, CDR2 YFSETQ. This CDR3 has 13 amino acids. The CDR3 is CASSLESGNTIYF. Here the CDR3 DNA reads TGCGCCAGCAGCTTGGAATCCGGAAACACCATATATTTT.

Of note for this clonotype: Being one base from a much bigger clone, this may be a read error. The chain has TRBV3-1 and TRBJ2-3; 11 bases line up with TRBD2. Trimming cost V 2 bases and J 2 bases; bases outside gene matches: 3. The CDR3 consists of 16 residues. Per the germline V gene, CDR1 is LGHDT and CDR2 is YNNKEL (reference sequence). The CDR3 reads CASSQRTSGYTDTQYF. For the CDR3, the DNA is TGTGCCAGCAGCCAACGGACTAGCGGGTACACAGATACGCAGTATTTT.

This clonotype was picked up many times. The chain is built from TRBV2 and TRBJ1-3, with D possibly TRBD1 on 6 matching bases. Trimming took 4 bases from V and 1 from J, leaving 11 bases between them. The CDR3 runs 15 residues. Germline V lookup: CDR1 SNHLY, CDR2 FYNNEI. CDR3 sequence: CASSGGGPSGNTIYF. The CDR3 coding sequence is TGTGCCAGCAGTGGCGGGGGGCCATCTGGAAACACCATATATTTT. The whole variable domain, remainder taken from reference TRBV2 and TRBJ1-3, is EPEVTQTPSHQVTQMGQEVILRCVPISNHLYFYWYRQILGQKVEFLVSFYNNEISEKSEIFDDQFSVERPDGSNFTLKIRSTKLEDSAMYFCASSGGGPSGNTIYFGEGSWLTVV.

This clonotype was counted a few times. The CDR3: CASSGTLNTEAFF. DNA for the CDR3: TGCGCCAGCAGTGGGACGTTGAACACTGAAGCTTTCTTT. The V and J genes are TRBV10-1 and TRBJ1-1; D is ambiguous. Looked up from germline, CDR1 is WNHNN and CDR2 is SYGVQD (reference sequence). Trimming cost V 4 bases and J 0 bases, with 6 bases left between them. There are 13 residues in the CDR3.

This clonotype has at least ten counts. This chain links TRBV12-3 or TRBV12-4 with TRBJ1-4; 7 positions agree with TRBD1. V lost 5 bases to trimming and J lost 8 bases; unmatched junction nucleotides: 11. The CDR3 extends over 15 amino acids. The CDR3 sequence is CASSGWTGQKEKLFF. The CDR3 nucleotides are TGTGCCAGCAGTGGGTGGACAGGCCAAAAAGAAAAACTGTTTTTT.

In its sample, this clonotype was seen many times. The V call is TRBV7-9, the J call TRBJ1-1; D gene ambiguous. Trimming pared 3 bases from V and 3 bases from J, leaving 5 bases between. The CDR3 covers 12 residues. CDR1 is SEHNR and CDR2 is FQNEAQ in the germline V gene (reference sequence). DNA of the CDR3: TGTGCCAGCAGCTTGGACTACACTGAAGCTTTCTTT. It encodes CASSLDYTEAFF. Filled out from reference TRBV7-9 and TRBJ1-1, the complete variable domain reads DTGVSQNPRHKITKRGQNVTFRCDPISEHNRLYWYRQTLGQGPEFLTYFQNEAQLEKSRLLSDRFSAERPKGSFSTLEIQRTEQGDSAMYLCASSLDYTEAFFGQGTRLTVV.

Only a few counts were recorded for this clonotype. This sequence joins TRBV5-6 and TRBJ1-3, with no clear D. Between the trimmed V and J ends, which lost 4 bases and 4 bases, there was a span of 15 bases. Germline assignment: CDR1 SGHDT and CDR2 YYEEEE. The CDR3 extends over 15 amino acids. The CDR3 loop is CASSLGGLRGNTIYF. As DNA, the CDR3 is TGTGCCAGCAGCCTTGGAGGACTGAGGGGAAACACCATATATTTT. Full variable domain (missing parts from reference TRBV5-6 and TRBJ1-3): DAGVTQSPTHLIKTRGQQVTLRCSPKSGHDTVSWYQQALGQGPQFIFQYYEEEERQRGNFPDRFSGHQFPNYSSELNVNALLLGDSALYLCASSLGGLRGNTIYFGEGSWLTVV.

Notes on this clonotype: A read error is likely, as this CDR3 ends without the conserved phenylalanine or tryptophan. This sequence joins TRBV3-1 and TRBJ1-1, with D uncertain. This CDR3 has 14 amino acids. CDR1 is LGHDT and CDR2 is YNNKEL in the germline V gene (reference sequence). Trimming took off 4 bases at V and 1 base at J, with 10 bases between the two ends. The CDR3 loop reads CASSRAVANTEAFS. The CDR3 coding sequence is TGTGCCAGCAGCCGCGCTGTGGCGAACACTGAAGCTTTCTCT.